This T cell receptor beta chain comes out of a study of T cell repertoires in cytomegalovirus infection. Looking at the study overall: Public TCR beta signatures marked donors with CMV infection and the matching HLA.

Study-wide findings and caveats: Dominating the ex vivo response were HLA-C-restricted CMV-specific TCR beta clonotypes.

This CDR3 contains 14 residues. Trimming removed 3 bases from V and 4 bases from J, with 10 bases in between. This clonotype was observed many times. Its target is not known. TCRdb analysed the reads with MiXCR anew, one entry per CDR3 protein. The sample consists of approximately 150,000 distinct CDR3 sequences, roughly 6% of them appearing once. This TCR derives from a human donor in good health (CMV status not recorded). Some clones in this sample may be carry-over from other donors' samples. The gene calls are TRBV12-3 or TRBV12-4 and TRBJ1-5; D is perhaps TRBD1 (5 bases). Sample: PBMCs. Written as DNA, the CDR3 is TGTGCCAGCAGTTTCGGCAGGGATAATCAGCCCCAGCATTTT. It translates to CASSFGRDNQPQHF.